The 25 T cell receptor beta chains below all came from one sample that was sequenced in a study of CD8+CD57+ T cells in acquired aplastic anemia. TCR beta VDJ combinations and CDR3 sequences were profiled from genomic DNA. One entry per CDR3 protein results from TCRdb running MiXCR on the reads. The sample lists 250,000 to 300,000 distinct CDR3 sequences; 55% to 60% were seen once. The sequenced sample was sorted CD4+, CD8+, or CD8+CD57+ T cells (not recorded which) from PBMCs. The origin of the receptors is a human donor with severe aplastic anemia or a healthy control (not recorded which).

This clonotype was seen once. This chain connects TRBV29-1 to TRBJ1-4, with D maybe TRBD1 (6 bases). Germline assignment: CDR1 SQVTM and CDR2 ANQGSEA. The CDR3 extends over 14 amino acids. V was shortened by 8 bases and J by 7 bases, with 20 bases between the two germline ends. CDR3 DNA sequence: TGCAGCTTGGGGGTGGGGGGGGCCCGTGAAAAACTGTTTTTT. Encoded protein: CSLGVGGAREKLFF.

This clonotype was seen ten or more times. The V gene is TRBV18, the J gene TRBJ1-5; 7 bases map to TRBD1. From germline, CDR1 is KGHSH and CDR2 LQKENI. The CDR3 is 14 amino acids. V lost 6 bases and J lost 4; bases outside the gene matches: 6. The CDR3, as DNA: TGTGCCAGCTCTGGACAGGCGGGTAATCAGCCCCAGCATTTT. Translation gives CASSGQAGNQPQHF.

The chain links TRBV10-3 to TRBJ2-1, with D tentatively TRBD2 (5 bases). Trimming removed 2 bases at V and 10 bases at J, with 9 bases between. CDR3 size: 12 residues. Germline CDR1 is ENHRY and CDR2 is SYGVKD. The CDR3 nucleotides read TGTGCCATCAGTGAGACTACTAGGGAGCAGTTCTTC. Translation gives CAISETTREQFF.

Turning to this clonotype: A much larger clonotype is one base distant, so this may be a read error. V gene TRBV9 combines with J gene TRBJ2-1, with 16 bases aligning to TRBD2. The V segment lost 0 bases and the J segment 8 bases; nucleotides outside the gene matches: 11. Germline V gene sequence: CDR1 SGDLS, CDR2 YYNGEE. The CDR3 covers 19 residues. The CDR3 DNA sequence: TGTGCCAGCAGCGTAGTGCGCGGGACTAGCGGGGGGGGAGACGATGAGCAGTTCTTC. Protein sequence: CASSVVRGTSGGGDDEQFF.

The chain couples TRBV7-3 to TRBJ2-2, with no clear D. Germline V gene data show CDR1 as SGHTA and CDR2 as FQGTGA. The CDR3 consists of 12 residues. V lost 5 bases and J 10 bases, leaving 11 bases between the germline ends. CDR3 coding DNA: TGTGCCAGCAGCCCCCAACGCCAGGAGCTGTTTTTT. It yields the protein CASSPQRQELFF.

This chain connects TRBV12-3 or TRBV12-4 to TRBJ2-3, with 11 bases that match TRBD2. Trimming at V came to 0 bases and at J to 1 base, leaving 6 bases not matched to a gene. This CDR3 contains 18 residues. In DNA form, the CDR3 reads TGTGCCAGCAGTTTAGCCCGACTAGCGGGGTTCGGCACAGATACGCAGTATTTT. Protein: CASSLARLAGFGTDTQYF.

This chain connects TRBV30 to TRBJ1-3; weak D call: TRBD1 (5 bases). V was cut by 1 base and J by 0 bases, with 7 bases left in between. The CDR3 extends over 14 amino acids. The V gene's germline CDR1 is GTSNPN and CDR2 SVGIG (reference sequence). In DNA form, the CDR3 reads TGTGCCTGGAGTGCAGGGTCCTCTGGAAACACCATATATTTT. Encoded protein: CAWSAGSSGNTIYF.

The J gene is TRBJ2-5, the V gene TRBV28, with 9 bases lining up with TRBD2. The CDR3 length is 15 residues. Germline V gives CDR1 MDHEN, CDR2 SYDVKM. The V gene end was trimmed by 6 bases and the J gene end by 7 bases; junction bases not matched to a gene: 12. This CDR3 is CASRGAGGPIGTQYF. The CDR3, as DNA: TGTGCCAGCAGGGGTGCGGGGGGGCCTATCGGGACCCAGTACTTC. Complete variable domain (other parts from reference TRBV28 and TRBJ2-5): DVKVTQSSRYLVKRTGEKVFLECVQDMDHENMFWYRQDPGLGLRLIYFSYDVKMKEKGDIPEGYSVSREKKERFSLILESASTNQTSMYLCASRGAGGPIGTQYFGPGTRLLVL.

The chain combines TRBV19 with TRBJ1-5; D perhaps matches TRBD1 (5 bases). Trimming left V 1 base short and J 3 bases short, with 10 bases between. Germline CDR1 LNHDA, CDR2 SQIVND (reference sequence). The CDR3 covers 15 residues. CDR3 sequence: CASSIAQGLNQPQHF. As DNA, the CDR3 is TGTGCCAGTAGTATAGCCCAGGGCCTCAATCAGCCCCAGCATTTT.

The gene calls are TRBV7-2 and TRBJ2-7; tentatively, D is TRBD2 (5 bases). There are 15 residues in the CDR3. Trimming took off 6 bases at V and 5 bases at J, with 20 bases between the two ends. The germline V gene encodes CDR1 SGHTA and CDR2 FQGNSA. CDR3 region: CASSPRLGALNEQYF. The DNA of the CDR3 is TGTGCCAGCAGTCCTAGACTGGGAGCCCTCAACGAGCAGTACTTC.

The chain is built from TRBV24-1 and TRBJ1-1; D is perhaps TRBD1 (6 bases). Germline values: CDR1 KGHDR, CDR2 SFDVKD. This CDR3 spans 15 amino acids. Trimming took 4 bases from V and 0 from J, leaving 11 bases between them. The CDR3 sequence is CATSEGGSLNTEAFF. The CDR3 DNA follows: TGTGCCACCAGTGAGGGGGGCTCCTTGAACACTGAAGCTTTCTTT.

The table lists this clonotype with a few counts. The CDR3 DNA reads as TGCAGTGCTAGATTGTACGGACAGGAAGCTAACTATGGCTACACCTTC. Translated, it gives CSARLYGQEANYGYTF. The V and J genes are TRBV20-1 and TRBJ1-2; TRBD1 matches 7 bases. Germline lookup yields CDR1 DFQATT and CDR2 SNEGSKA (reference sequence). This CDR3 contains 16 residues. The ends lost 2 bases at V and 0 bases at J; junction bases unmatched: 9.

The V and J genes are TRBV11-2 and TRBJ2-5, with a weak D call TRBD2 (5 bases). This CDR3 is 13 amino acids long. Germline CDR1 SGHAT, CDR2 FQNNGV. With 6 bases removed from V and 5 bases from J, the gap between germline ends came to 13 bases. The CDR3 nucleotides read TGTGCCAGCAGGGAGGAGGCGAAGGAGACCCAGTACTTC. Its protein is CASREEAKETQYF.

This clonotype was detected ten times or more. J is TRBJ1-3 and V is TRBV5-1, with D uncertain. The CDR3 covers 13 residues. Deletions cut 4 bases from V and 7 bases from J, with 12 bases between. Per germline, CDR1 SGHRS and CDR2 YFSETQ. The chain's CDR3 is CASSPVAGNTIYF. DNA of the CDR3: TGCGCCAGCAGCCCGGTGGCCGGGAACACCATATATTTT.

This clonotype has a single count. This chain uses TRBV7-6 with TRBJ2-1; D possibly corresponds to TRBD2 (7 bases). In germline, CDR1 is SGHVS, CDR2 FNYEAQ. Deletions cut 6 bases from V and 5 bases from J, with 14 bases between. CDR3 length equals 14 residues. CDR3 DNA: TGTGCCAGCAGTTTGAGGGGGGGCCACAATGAGCAGTTCTTC. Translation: CASSLRGGHNEQFF.

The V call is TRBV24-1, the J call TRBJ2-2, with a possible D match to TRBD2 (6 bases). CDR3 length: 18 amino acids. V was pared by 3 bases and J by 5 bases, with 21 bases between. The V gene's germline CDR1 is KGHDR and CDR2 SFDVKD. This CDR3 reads CATSDPPLLDGTTGELFF. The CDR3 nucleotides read TGTGCCACCAGTGATCCACCCCTCCTGGACGGGACTACCGGGGAGCTGTTTTTT.

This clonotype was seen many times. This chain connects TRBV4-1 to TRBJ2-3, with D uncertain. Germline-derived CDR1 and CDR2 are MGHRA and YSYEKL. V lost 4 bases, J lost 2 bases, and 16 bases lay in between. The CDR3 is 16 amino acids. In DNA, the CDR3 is TGCGCCAGCAGCCTAGAGAACACGGGCGACACAGATACGCAGTATTTT. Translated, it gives CASSLENTGDTDTQYF.

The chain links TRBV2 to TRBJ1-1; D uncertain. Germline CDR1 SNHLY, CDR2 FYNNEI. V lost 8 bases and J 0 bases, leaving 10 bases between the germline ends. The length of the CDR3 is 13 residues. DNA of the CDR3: TGTGCCAGCTGTCGCAACATGAACACTGAAGCTTTCTTT. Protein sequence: CASCRNMNTEAFF.

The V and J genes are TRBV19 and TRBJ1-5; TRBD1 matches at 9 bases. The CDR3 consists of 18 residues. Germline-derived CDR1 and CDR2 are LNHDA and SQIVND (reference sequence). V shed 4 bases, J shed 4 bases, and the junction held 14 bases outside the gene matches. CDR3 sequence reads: CASSNGQGLPTGNQPQHF. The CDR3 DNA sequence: TGTGCCAGTAGTAATGGACAGGGGCTTCCAACGGGGAATCAGCCCCAGCATTTT.

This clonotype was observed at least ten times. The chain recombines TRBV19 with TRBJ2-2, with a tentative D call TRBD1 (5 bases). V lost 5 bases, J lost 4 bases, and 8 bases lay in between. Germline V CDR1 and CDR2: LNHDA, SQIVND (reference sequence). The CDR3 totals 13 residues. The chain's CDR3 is CASSSTGTGELFF. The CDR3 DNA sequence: TGTGCCAGTAGTTCTACAGGCACCGGGGAGCTGTTTTTT.

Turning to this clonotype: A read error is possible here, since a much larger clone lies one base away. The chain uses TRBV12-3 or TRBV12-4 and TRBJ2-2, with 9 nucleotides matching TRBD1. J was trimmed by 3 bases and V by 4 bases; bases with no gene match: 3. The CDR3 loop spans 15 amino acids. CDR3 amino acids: CASSYGTGYTGELFF. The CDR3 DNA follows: TGTGCCAGCAGTTACGGGACAGGGTACACCGGGGAGCTGTTTTTT.

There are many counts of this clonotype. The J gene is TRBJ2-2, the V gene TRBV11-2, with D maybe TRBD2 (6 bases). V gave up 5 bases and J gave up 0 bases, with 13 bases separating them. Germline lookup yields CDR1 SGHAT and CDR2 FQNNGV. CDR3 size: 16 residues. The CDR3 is CASSPGLLANTGELFF. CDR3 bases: TGTGCCAGCAGCCCGGGACTGCTCGCGAACACCGGGGAGCTGTTTTTT.

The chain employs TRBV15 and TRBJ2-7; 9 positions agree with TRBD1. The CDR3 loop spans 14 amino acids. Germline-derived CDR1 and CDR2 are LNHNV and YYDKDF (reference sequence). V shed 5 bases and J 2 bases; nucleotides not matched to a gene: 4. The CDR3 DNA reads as TGTGCCACCAGCGCCAGACAGGGGGCCTACGAGCAGTACTTC. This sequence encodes CATSARQGAYEQYF. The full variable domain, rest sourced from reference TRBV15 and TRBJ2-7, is DAMVIQNPRYQVTQFGKPVTLSCSQTLNHNVMYWYQQKSSQAPKLLFHYYDKDFNNEADTPDNFQSRRPNTSFCFLDIRSPGLGDTAMYLCATSARQGAYEQYFGPGTRLTVT.

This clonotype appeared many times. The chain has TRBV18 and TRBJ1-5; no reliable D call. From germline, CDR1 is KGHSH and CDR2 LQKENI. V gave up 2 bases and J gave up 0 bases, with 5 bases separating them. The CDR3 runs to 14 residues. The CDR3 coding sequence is TGTGCCAGCTCACCAACAGATAGCAATCAGCCCCAGCATTTT. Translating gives CASSPTDSNQPQHF.

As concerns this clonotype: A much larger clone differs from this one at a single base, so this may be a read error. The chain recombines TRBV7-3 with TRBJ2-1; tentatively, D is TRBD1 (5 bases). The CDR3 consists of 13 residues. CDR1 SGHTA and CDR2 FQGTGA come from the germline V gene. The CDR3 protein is CASSPDTYNEQCF. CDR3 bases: TGTGCCAGCAGCCCGGACACCTACAATGAGCAGTGCTTC.